This T cell receptor (beta chain) emerged from a study of tumor-infiltrating lymphocytes in oesophageal squamous cell carcinoma. MiXCR, applied by TCRdb to the PCR reads, yields one record per CDR3 protein. The table records just under 20,000 distinct CDR3 sequences, around 40% of them present only once. CDR3 length: 16 amino acids. The germline CDR1 and CDR2 sequences are MDHEN and SYDVKM. V was cut by 7 bases and J by 0 bases, with 19 bases left in between. This receptor was identified in a male donor with esophageal squamous cell carcinoma. The chain uses TRBV28 and TRBJ2-7; TRBD2 is a possible D gene (6 bases). What was sequenced was esophageal tumor tissue. The CDR3 here is CASTSSGTPNSYEQYF. CDR3 nucleotide sequence: TGTGCCAGCACGTCCTCCGGGACTCCTAACTCCTACGAGCAGTACTTC. The entire variable domain, with the rest obtained from reference TRBV28 and TRBJ2-7, is as follows: DVKVTQSSRYLVKRTGEKVFLECVQDMDHENMFWYRQDPGLGLRLIYFSYDVKMKEKGDIPEGYSVSREKKERFSLILESASTNQTSMYLCASTSSGTPNSYEQYFGPGTRLTVT.